This T cell receptor beta chain was found in a study of T cell repertoires in cytomegalovirus infection (dated by TCRdb to the late 2010s). For context, the study as a whole: Alongside well-studied HLA-B-restricted epitopes, the peptide stimulations were aimed at recently identified HLA-C-restricted CMV epitopes, whose presentation resists viral immunomodulation. Donor HLA type was relevant to the analysis, because carriage of CMV infection together with the matching HLA type was indicated by public TCR beta signatures.

The germline V and J ends show losses of 5 bases and 3 bases respectively, and no gene match explains 8 bases of the junction. Including the terminal cysteine and phenylalanine, the CDR3 comprises 16 residues. CDR3 DNA only is kept here, 48 bases in frame from base 1. Findings and caveats that apply to the study as a whole: In the ex vivo response, HLA-C-restricted CMV-specific TCR beta clonotypes were dominant, and in two of eight donors the single most frequent clonotype came from this HLA-C-restricted group. Cumulative frequency of public TCR beta family members discriminated carriers of CMV infection plus the relevant HLA type in this cohort and an independent 352-donor cohort.

This sample's treatment or condition label indicates: in vitro stimulation with specific CMV peptide epitopes to enrich CMV-specific T cells. The sequencer listed for this sample is Illumina HiSeq 1500. TCRdb itself trimmed the public reads at Q25 with fastp, ran MiXCR and retained productive beta chains. CDR3 protein sequences are deduplicated, and each keeps its most common genes and DNA. The sample includes roughly 990,000 distinct CDR3 sequences, with around 32% observed a single time. The ten largest clones capture around 15% of the sample. This clonotype was counted many times. Its antigen is currently not known. Qualities for individual bases were not recorded, and no much larger clone is one base off.

The source was cultured CD8+ T cells from PBMCs, collected from culture after CMV antigen stimulation. The clonotype comes from a human donor in good health (CMV status not recorded). Some clones in this sample may be carry-over from other donors' samples. The receptor chain draws on TRBV12-3 or TRBV12-4 and TRBJ2-4; 9 nucleotides in the junction match TRBD1. The nucleotide sequence is given as TGTGCCAGCAGTCCCGGACAGGGGTTGGGCAAAAACATTCAGTACTTC. It encodes CASSPGQGLGKNIQYF.